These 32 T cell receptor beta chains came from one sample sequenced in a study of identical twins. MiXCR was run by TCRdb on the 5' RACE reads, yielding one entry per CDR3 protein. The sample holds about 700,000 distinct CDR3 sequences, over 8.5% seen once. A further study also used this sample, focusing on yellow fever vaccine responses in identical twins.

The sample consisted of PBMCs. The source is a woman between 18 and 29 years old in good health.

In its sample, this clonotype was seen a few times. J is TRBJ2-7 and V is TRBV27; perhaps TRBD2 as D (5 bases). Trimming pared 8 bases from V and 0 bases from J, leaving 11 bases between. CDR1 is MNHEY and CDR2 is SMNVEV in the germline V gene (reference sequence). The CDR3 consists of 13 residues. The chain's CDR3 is CASARTSSYEQYF. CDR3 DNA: TGTGCCAGCGCCCGTACTAGCTCCTACGAGCAGTACTTC.

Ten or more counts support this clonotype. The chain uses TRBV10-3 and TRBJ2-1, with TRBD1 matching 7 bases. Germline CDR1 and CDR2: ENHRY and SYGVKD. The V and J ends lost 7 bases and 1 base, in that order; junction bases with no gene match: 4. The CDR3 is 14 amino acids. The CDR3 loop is CAIKGQRSYNEQFF. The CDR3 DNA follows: TGTGCCATCAAGGGACAGAGATCCTACAATGAGCAGTTCTTC.

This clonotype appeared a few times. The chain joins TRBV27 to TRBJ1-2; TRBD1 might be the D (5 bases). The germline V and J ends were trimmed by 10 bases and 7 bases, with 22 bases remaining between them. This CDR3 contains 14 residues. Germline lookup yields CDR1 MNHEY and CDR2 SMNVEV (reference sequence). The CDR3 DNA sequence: TGTGCCACCAGGGAACCTCCCGTTGGGTCTGGCTACACCTTC. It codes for CATREPPVGSGYTF.

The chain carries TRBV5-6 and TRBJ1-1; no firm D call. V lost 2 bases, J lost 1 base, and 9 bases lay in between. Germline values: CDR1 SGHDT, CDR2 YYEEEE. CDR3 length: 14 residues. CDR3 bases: TGTGCCAGCAGCTTCAGCGGGCCGAACACTGAAGCTTTCTTT. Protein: CASSFSGPNTEAFF.

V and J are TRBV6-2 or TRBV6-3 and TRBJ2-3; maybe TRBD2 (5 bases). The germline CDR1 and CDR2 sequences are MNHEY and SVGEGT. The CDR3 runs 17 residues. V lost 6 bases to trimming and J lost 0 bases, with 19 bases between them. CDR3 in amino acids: CASSSEPWRASTDTQYF. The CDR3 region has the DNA TGTGCCAGCAGCTCGGAACCCTGGCGGGCTAGCACAGATACGCAGTATTTT.

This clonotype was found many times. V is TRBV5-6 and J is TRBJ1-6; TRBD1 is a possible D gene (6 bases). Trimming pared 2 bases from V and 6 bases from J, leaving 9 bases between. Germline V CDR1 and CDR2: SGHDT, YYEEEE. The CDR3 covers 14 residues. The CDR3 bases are TGTGCCAGCAGCTTTGGGACACTTAATTCACCCCTCCACTTT. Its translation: CASSFGTLNSPLHF.

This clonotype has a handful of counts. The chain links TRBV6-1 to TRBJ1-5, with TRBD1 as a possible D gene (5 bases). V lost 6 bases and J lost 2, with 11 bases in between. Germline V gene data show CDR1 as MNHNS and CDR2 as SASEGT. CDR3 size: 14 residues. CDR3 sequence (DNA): TGTGCCAGCAGGAGCAGGGTTGGCAATCAGCCCCAGCATTTT. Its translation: CASRSRVGNQPQHF.

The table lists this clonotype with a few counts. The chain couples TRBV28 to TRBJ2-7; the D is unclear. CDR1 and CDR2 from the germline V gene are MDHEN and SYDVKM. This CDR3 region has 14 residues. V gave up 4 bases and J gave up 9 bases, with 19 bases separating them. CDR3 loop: CASSYPVLGSAQYF. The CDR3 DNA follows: TGTGCCAGCAGTTACCCGGTACTCGGATCGGCGCAGTACTTC.

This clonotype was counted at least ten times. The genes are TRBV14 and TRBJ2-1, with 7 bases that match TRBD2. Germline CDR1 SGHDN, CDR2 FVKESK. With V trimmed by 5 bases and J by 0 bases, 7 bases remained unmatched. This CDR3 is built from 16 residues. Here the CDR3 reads CASSITSDSSYNEQFF. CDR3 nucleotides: TGTGCCAGCAGCATTACTAGCGATAGCTCCTACAATGAGCAGTTCTTC.

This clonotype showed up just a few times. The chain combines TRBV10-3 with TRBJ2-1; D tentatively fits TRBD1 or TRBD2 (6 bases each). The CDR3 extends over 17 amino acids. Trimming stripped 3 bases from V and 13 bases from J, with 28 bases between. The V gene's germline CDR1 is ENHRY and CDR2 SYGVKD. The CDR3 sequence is CAISDKSMGLLAGGQFF. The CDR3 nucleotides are TGTGCCATCAGTGATAAATCCATGGGGCTTCTTGCCGGGGGCCAGTTCTTC.

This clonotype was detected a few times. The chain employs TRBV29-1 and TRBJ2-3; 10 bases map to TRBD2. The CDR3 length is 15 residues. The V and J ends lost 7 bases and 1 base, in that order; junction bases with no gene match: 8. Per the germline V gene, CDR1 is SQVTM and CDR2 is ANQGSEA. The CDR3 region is CSAAVSGGGTDTQYF. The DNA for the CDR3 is TGCAGCGCAGCCGTAAGCGGGGGGGGCACAGATACGCAGTATTTT.

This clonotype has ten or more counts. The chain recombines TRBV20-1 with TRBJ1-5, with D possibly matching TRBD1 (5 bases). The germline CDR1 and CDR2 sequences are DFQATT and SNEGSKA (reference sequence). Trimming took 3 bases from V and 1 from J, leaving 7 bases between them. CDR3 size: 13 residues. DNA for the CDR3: TGCAGTGCTAGTACAGGAAGCAATCAGCCCCAGCATTTT. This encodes CSASTGSNQPQHF.

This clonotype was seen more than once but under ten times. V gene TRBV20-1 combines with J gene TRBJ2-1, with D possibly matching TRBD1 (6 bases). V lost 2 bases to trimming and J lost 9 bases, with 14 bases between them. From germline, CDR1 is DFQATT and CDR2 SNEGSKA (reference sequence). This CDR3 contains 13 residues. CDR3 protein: CSARPPYRVEQFF. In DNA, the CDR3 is TGCAGTGCTAGACCTCCCTACAGGGTTGAGCAGTTCTTC.

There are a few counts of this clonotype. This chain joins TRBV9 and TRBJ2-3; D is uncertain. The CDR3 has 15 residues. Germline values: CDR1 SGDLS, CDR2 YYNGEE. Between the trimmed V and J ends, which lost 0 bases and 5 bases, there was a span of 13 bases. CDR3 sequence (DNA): TGTGCCAGCAGCGTAGATGGGGTATTGAGAGATACGCAGTATTTT. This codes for CASSVDGVLRDTQYF.

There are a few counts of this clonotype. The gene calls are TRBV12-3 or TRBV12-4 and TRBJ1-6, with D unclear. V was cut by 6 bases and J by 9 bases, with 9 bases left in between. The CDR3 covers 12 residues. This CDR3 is CASRASGSPLHF. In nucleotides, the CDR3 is TGTGCCAGCAGGGCGTCTGGTTCACCCCTCCACTTT.

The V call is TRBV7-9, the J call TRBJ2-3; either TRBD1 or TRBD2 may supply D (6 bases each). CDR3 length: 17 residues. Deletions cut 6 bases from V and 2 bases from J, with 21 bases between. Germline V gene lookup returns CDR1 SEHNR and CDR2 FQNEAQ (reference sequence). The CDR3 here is CASRFSRGPFHTDTQYF. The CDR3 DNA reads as TGTGCCAGCAGGTTCAGCCGGGGGCCCTTCCACACAGATACGCAGTATTTT.

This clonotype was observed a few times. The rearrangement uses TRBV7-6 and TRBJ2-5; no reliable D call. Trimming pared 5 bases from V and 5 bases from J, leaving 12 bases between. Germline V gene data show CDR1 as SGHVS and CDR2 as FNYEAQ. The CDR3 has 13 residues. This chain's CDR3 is CASSTKIQETQYF. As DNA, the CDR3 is TGTGCCAGCAGCACGAAGATCCAGGAGACCCAGTACTTC.

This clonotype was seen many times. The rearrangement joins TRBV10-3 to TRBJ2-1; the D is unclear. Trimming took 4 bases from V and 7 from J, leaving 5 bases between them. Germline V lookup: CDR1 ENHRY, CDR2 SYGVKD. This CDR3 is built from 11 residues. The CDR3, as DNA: TGTGCCATCAGTGTAGATAATGAGCAGTTCTTC. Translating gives CAISVDNEQFF.

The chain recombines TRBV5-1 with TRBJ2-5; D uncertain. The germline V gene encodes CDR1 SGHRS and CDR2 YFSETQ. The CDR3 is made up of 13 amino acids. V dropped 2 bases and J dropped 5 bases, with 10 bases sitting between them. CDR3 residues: CASSLIGWETQYF. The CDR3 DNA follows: TGCGCCAGCAGCTTAATAGGTTGGGAGACCCAGTACTTC.

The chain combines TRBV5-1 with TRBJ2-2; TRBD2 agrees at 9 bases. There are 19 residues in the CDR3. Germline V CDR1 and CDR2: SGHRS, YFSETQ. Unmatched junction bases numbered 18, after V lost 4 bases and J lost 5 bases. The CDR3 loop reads CASSPTPLGGRAETGELFF. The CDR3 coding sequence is TGCGCCAGCAGCCCGACTCCTCTAGGCGGGAGGGCGGAGACCGGGGAGCTGTTTTTT.

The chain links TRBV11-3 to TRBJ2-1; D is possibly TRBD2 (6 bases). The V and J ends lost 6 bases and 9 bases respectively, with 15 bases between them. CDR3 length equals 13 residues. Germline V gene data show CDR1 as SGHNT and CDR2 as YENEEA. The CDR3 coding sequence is TGTGCCAGCAGACAACGGGAGTCCGGTGAGCAGTTCTTC. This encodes CASRQRESGEQFF.

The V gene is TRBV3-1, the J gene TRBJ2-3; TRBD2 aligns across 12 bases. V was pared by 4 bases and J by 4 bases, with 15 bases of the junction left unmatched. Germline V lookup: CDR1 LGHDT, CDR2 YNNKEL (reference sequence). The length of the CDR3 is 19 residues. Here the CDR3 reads CASSLLTSGSPLSADTQYF. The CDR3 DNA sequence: TGTGCCAGCAGCCTTTTGACTAGCGGGAGCCCTCTCAGTGCAGATACGCAGTATTTT.

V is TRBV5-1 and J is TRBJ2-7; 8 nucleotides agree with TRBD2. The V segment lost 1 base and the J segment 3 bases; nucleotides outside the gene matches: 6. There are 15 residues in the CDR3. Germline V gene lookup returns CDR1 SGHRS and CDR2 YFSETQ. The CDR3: CASSLLSGGRYEQYF. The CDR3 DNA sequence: TGCGCCAGCAGCTTGTTGAGCGGGGGCCGCTACGAGCAGTACTTC.

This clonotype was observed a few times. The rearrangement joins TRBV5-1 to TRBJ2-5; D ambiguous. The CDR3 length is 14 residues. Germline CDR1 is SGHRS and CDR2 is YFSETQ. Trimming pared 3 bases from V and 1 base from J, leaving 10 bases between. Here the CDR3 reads CASSSIPSQETQYF. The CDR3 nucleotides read TGCGCCAGCAGCTCCATCCCCTCCCAAGAGACCCAGTACTTC.

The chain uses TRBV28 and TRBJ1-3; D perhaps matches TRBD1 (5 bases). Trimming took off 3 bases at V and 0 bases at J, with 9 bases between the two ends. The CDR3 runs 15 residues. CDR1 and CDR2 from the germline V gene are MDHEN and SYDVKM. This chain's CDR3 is CASSLVQGSGNTIYF. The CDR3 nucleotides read TGTGCCAGCAGTTTGGTTCAGGGCTCTGGAAACACCATATATTTT.

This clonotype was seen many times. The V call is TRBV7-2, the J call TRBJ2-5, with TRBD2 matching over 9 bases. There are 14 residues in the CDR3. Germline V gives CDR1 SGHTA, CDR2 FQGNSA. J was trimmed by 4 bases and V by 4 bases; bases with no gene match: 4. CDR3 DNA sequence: TGTGCCAGCAGCTCAGCGGGGGGTATAGAGACCCAGTACTTC. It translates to CASSSAGGIETQYF. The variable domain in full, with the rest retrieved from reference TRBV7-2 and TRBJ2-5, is GAGVSQSPSNKVTEKGKDVELRCDPISGHTALYWYRQSLGQGLEFLIYFQGNSAPDKSGLPSDRFSAERTGGSVSTLTIQRTQQEDSAVYLCASSSAGGIETQYFGPGTRLLVL.

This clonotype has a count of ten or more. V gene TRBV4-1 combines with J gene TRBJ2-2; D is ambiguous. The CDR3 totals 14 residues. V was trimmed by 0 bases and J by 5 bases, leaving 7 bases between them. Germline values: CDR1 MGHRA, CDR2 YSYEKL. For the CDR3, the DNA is TGCGCCAGCAGCCAAGAATCTTTAACCGGGGAGCTGTTTTTT. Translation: CASSQESLTGELFF.

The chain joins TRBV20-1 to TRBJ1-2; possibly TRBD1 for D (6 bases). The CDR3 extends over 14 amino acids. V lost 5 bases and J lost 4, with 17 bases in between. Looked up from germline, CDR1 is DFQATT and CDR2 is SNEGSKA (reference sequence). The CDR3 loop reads CSASPGQRSYGYTF. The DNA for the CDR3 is TGCAGTGCTTCTCCGGGACAACGATCCTATGGCTACACCTTC.

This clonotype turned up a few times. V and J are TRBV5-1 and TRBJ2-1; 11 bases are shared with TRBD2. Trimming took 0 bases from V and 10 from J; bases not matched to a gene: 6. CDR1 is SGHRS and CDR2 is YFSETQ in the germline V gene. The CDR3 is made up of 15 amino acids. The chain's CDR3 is CASSLGLAGGGEQFF. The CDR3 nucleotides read TGCGCCAGCAGCTTGGGGCTAGCGGGAGGAGGGGAGCAGTTCTTC. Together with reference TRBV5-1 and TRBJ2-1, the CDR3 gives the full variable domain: KAGVTQTPRYLIKTRGQQVTLSCSPISGHRSVSWYQQTPGQGLQFLFEYFSETQRNKGNFPGRFSGRQFSNSRSEMNVSTLELGDSALYLCASSLGLAGGGEQFFGPGTRLTVL.

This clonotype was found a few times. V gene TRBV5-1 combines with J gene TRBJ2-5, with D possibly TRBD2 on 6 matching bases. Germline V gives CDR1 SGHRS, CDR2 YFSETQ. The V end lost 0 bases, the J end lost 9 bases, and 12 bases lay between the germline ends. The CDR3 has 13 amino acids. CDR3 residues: CASSLASGEAQYF. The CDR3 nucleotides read TGCGCCAGCAGCTTGGCGTCGGGGGAGGCCCAGTACTTC. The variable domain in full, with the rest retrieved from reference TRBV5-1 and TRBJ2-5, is KAGVTQTPRYLIKTRGQQVTLSCSPISGHRSVSWYQQTPGQGLQFLFEYFSETQRNKGNFPGRFSGRQFSNSRSEMNVSTLELGDSALYLCASSLASGEAQYFGPGTRLLVL.

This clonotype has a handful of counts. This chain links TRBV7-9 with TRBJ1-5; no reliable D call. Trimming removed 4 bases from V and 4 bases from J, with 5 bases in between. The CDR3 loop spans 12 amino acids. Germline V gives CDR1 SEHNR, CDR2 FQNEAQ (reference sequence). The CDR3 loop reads CASSYFNQPQHF. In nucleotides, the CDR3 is TGTGCCAGCAGCTATTTTAATCAGCCCCAGCATTTT.

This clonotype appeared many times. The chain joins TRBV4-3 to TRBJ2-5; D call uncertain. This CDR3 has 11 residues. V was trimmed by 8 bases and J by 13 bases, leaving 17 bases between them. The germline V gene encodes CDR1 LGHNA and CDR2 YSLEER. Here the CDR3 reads CASGPLPEMYF. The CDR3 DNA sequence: TGCGCCAGCGGACCCCTTCCGGAGATGTACTTC.